This section outlines one T cell receptor (beta chain) sequence together with its context. This entry comes from a study of blood T cell repertoires in COVID-19. Whole-study context: Sites in the United States, Italy and Spain provided acute and convalescent COVID-19 samples.

Using immunoSEQ multiplex PCR, the repertoire was profiled, and TCRdb retains in-frame clones only, with some absent. The table includes around 200,000 clones, 80% detected once. This TCR was sampled from a human donor in a cohort sampled during active COVID-19. The specimen sequenced was peripheral blood.

The CDR3 DNA sequence: TGTGCCAGCAGTTACGTGGACAGGCAGAACACTGAAGCTTTCTTT. Protein: CASSYVDRQNTEAFF. The rearrangement joins TRBV6-6 to TRBJ1-1; 7 nucleotides agree with TRBD1. From germline, CDR1 is MNHNY and CDR2 SVGAGI (reference sequence). The trim removed 2 bases at V and 1 base at J, leaving 4 bases unmatched. CDR3 length equals 15 residues.